This TCR beta chain came from a study of blood T cells in healthy people across ages. Alongside a J-beta primer mix, a sample-barcoded 5' primer served in a second PCR lasting roughly 6 to 11 cycles. TCRdb used MiXCR to reprocess the 5' RACE reads, holding one entry per CDR3 protein. Among around 1.1 million distinct CDR3 sequences, less than 45% were seen once, and the ten largest hold around 14%. Concerning this clonotype: Its antigen is unknown. The junction shows a germline mismatch at one end, possibly a read error.

In germline, CDR1 is SGHRS, CDR2 YFSETQ. The CDR3 extends over 13 amino acids. Study results and caveats: Long-lived donors had more naive CD4+ cells and higher diversity than aged donors. While age rose, TCR beta diversity per million T cells dropped in a roughly linear way. Any conclusive comparison of naive versus antigen-experienced cells was prevented by using unsorted PBMCs.

The source material was blood. This TCR came from a man aged 18 to 35 in good health. The genes are TRBV5-1 and TRBJ1-1, with no clear D. The CDR3 coding sequence is TGCGCCGGCAGCACCACAGAGAACACTGAAGCTTTCTTT. Translated, it gives CAGSTTENTEAFF.